Each of the 24 T cell receptor beta chains below was sequenced from the same sample in a study of shared clonotypes between healthy human individuals. It was CD45RO-negative cells, positively selected for CCR7, that made up naive CD8 cells, with terminally differentiated effector memory CD45RA+ cells excluded. The repertoire was sequenced with immunoSEQ multiplex PCR; TCRdb's copy has only in-frame clones and lacks some. The sample has roughly 2.1 million clones; 85% to 95% are singletons. Sequencing was performed on naive CD8+ T cells from PBMCs. These receptors all stem from a man aged 18 to 30 in good health. Some clones in this sample may be carry-over from other donors' samples.

V usage is TRBV7-6 and J usage is TRBJ1-5, with a tentative D call TRBD1 (6 bases). The V end was cut by 6 bases, the J end by 3 bases, with 12 bases between. Germline V gene lookup returns CDR1 SGHVS and CDR2 FNYEAQ. The CDR3 length is 14 residues. The CDR3 DNA reads TGTGCCAGCAGTACGGGACAAGCCAATCAGCCCCAGCATTTT. This codes for CASSTGQANQPQHF.

The V gene is TRBV11-3, the J gene TRBJ2-2; 8 positions match TRBD1. CDR3 length equals 15 residues. Germline CDR1 reads SGHNT; CDR2 reads YENEEA. Losses at the gene ends were 5 bases for V and 4 bases for J; bases not matched to a gene: 6. The CDR3 coding sequence is TGTGCCAGCAGCCCATCAGGGGGCCCCACCGGGGAGCTGTTTTTT. The encoded protein is CASSPSGGPTGELFF.

Concerning this clone itself: This specimen includes other DNA sequences encoding the same CDR3. This chain connects TRBV6-1 to TRBJ1-5, with D possibly matching TRBD1 (5 bases). Germline V gives CDR1 MNHNS, CDR2 SASEGT. CDR3 size: 14 residues. Between the trimmed V and J ends, which lost 8 bases and 0 bases, there was a span of 11 bases. CDR3 amino acids: CASSVRGSNQPQHF. The CDR3 region has the DNA TGTGCCAGCTCCGTAAGGGGTAGCAATCAGCCCCAGCATTTT.

CDR3 loop: CASSYGLGKDTQYF. In nucleotides, the CDR3 is TGTGCCAGCAGTTACGGACTGGGTAAAGATACGCAGTATTTT. The V call is TRBV6-5, the J call TRBJ2-3; the D gene is possibly TRBD2 (5 bases). The V end lost 2 bases, the J end lost 5 bases, and 11 bases lay between the germline ends. This CDR3 has 14 residues. Per the germline V gene, CDR1 is MNHEY and CDR2 is SVGAGI.

CDR3 in DNA: TGTGCCAGCAGTCCGTCGACAGGGCCCTCCTACAATGAGCAGTTCTTC. This codes for CASSPSTGPSYNEQFF. The chain has TRBV28 and TRBJ2-1; 7 bases map to TRBD1. Per germline, CDR1 MDHEN and CDR2 SYDVKM. The CDR3 is made up of 16 amino acids. The V and J ends lost 5 bases and 0 bases, in that order; junction bases with no gene match: 7.

The chain is built from TRBV9 and TRBJ2-1, with a weak D call TRBD2 (5 bases). Looked up from germline, CDR1 is SGDLS and CDR2 is YYNGEE. This CDR3 contains 14 residues. Trimming removed 5 bases at V and 4 bases at J, with 13 bases between. The CDR3 DNA follows: TGTGCCAGCAGTGAGCGGAGCCAATACAATGAGCAGTTCTTC. Residues: CASSERSQYNEQFF.

The chain carries TRBV7-6 and TRBJ2-7, with D possibly matching TRBD1 (6 bases). V was pared by 5 bases and J by 1 base, with 18 bases between. The CDR3 is 16 residues long. Germline CDR1 SGHVS, CDR2 FNYEAQ. CDR3 loop: CASSRTVGETSYEQYF. The CDR3, as DNA: TGTGCCAGCAGCAGGACAGTAGGAGAGACTTCCTACGAGCAGTACTTC.

V is TRBV4-3 and J is TRBJ2-3; 13 nucleotides align to TRBD2. Germline V gene lookup returns CDR1 LGHNA and CDR2 YSLEER. V lost 0 bases, J lost 6 bases, and 15 bases stayed unmatched. This CDR3 contains 20 residues. The CDR3 nucleotides are TGCGCCAGCAGCCAAGAATCTGCCCTTTGGACTAGCGGGAGAGAGGATACGCAGTATTTT. Protein product: CASSQESALWTSGREDTQYF.

This clone showed up just a few times. Other nucleotide sequences from this sample produce the same CDR3. The CDR3 here is CASSPGTSYEQYF. As DNA, the CDR3 is TGTGCCAGCAGCCCCGGGACCTCCTACGAGCAGTACTTC. This sequence joins TRBV7-9 and TRBJ2-7; perhaps D is TRBD1 or TRBD2 (5 bases each). V was pared by 5 bases and J by 0 bases, with 8 bases between. The length of the CDR3 is 13 residues. Per the germline V gene, CDR1 is SEHNR and CDR2 is FQNEAQ (reference sequence).

This clone was found once. This rearrangement joins TRBV10-3 to TRBJ2-7; maybe TRBD1 (5 bases). This CDR3 spans 18 amino acids. The V gene lost 4 bases and the J gene lost 3 bases, with 25 bases spanning the gap. Looked up from germline, CDR1 is ENHRY and CDR2 is SYGVKD. The CDR3 nucleotides are TGTGCCATCAGTGTTTCCCTCCCCGCCCGGTACAGGAACTACGAGCAGTACTTC. It codes for CAISVSLPARYRNYEQYF.

This sequence joins TRBV9 and TRBJ2-2, with TRBD2 identical over 12 bases. J gave up 6 bases and V 0 bases, and 3 bases lay outside the gene matches. Germline values: CDR1 SGDLS, CDR2 YYNGEE. The CDR3 has 16 amino acids. The CDR3 sequence: CASSVGASGRAGELFF. As DNA, the CDR3 is TGTGCCAGCAGCGTAGGGGCTAGCGGGAGGGCCGGGGAGCTGTTTTTT.

This chain links TRBV7-2 with TRBJ2-1; unclear D gene. V was shortened by 3 bases and J by 4 bases, with 7 bases between the two germline ends. This CDR3 contains 13 residues. The germline CDR1 and CDR2 sequences are SGHTA and FQGNSA. Written as DNA, the CDR3 is TGTGCCAGCAGCTTGCAAAGGTACAATGAGCAGTTCTTC. Encoded protein: CASSLQRYNEQFF.

With regard to this clone: This specimen includes other DNA sequences encoding the same CDR3. V and J are TRBV29-1 and TRBJ2-1; 11 bases are shared with TRBD2. V dropped 4 bases and J dropped 10; count of bases not matched to a gene: 3. The germline V gene has CDR1 SQVTM and CDR2 ANQGSEA. The CDR3 totals 12 residues. This chain's CDR3 is CSVGLAGGEQFF. As DNA, the CDR3 is TGCAGCGTTGGCCTAGCGGGAGGAGAGCAGTTCTTC.

This clone was counted a single time. This chain connects TRBV6-5 to TRBJ2-7; TRBD2 might be the D (6 bases). CDR1 is MNHEY, CDR2 SVGAGI, per germline. V lost 2 bases to trimming and J lost 3 bases, with 8 bases between them. The CDR3 totals 13 residues. The DNA for the CDR3 is TGTGCCAGCAGTTACGGAGGGCTCTACGAGCAGTACTTC. Its translation: CASSYGGLYEQYF.

The gene calls are TRBV11-2 and TRBJ2-5; TRBD1 or TRBD2 may be the D gene (6 bases each). With 1 base removed from V and 1 base from J, the gap between germline ends came to 13 bases. This CDR3 comprises 16 residues. Per germline, CDR1 SGHAT and CDR2 FQNNGV. The CDR3 protein is CASSLGGGTPQETQYF. The CDR3 DNA reads as TGTGCCAGCAGCTTAGGAGGAGGGACACCCCAAGAGACCCAGTACTTC.

This sequence joins TRBV7-9 and TRBJ1-4; maybe TRBD1 (5 bases). The V end lost 2 bases, the J end lost 6 bases, and 19 bases lay between the germline ends. The CDR3 is 17 residues long. Germline CDR1 SEHNR, CDR2 FQNEAQ (reference sequence). The CDR3 DNA is TGTGCCAGCAGCTTATATGACTTGGGGTCGGGGGATGAAAAACTGTTTTTT. This encodes CASSLYDLGSGDEKLFF. Combining the CDR3 with reference TRBV7-9 and TRBJ1-4 gives the whole variable domain DTGVSQNPRHKITKRGQNVTFRCDPISEHNRLYWYRQTLGQGPEFLTYFQNEAQLEKSRLLSDRFSAERPKGSFSTLEIQRTEQGDSAMYLCASSLYDLGSGDEKLFFGSGTQLSVL.

This chain joins TRBV28 and TRBJ2-7, with 9 bases matching TRBD2. CDR1 is MDHEN and CDR2 is SYDVKM in the germline V gene. CDR3 size: 17 residues. V shed 4 bases and J 3 bases; nucleotides not matched to a gene: 13. CDR3 bases: TGTGCCAGCAGTTCTACCCAGACTAGCGGAGTCAACTACGAGCAGTACTTC. This sequence encodes CASSSTQTSGVNYEQYF.

As concerns this clone: At the DNA level, this CDR3 is encoded by other sequences in the same sample as well. The V gene is TRBV4-3, the J gene TRBJ2-2; no clear D gene. Germline loops: CDR1 LGHNA, CDR2 YSLEER. V shed 1 base and J shed 0 bases, with 3 bases lying between them. There are 14 residues in the CDR3. CDR3 residues: CASSQGANTGELFF. CDR3 bases: TGCGCCAGCAGCCAAGGTGCGAACACCGGGGAGCTGTTTTTT.

The chain is built from TRBV9 and TRBJ2-1, with a weak D call TRBD2 (6 bases). V lost 3 bases and J lost 6, with 16 bases in between. This CDR3 is built from 15 residues. Germline CDR1 SGDLS, CDR2 YYNGEE. CDR3 sequence: CASSGGLSLGNEQFF. The DNA for the CDR3 is TGTGCCAGCAGCGGGGGACTCTCCCTGGGCAATGAGCAGTTCTTC.

The chain couples TRBV27 to TRBJ2-5; a possible D gene is TRBD2 (5 bases). Trimming stripped 2 bases from V and 4 bases from J, with 14 bases between. The germline CDR1 and CDR2 sequences are MNHEY and SMNVEV (reference sequence). There are 15 residues in the CDR3. The CDR3: CASSLRSGLRETQYF. The CDR3, as DNA: TGTGCCAGCAGTTTAAGGTCTGGACTGAGAGAGACCCAGTACTTC.

V is TRBV9 and J is TRBJ1-4; 7 nucleotides agree with TRBD1. The CDR3 is made up of 14 amino acids. The germline gives CDR1 SGDLS, CDR2 YYNGEE. J was trimmed by 4 bases and V by 3 bases; bases with no gene match: 3. The CDR3 region has the DNA TGTGCCAGCAGCGGACAGGGTGGTAATGAAAAACTGTTTTTT. Translation gives CASSGQGGNEKLFF.

Remarks on this clone: The sample carries other DNA sequences with the same CDR3. The gene calls are TRBV4-1 and TRBJ2-7; D uncertain. Between the trimmed V and J ends, which lost 0 bases and 3 bases, there was a span of 6 bases. This CDR3 comprises 13 residues. Germline values: CDR1 MGHRA, CDR2 YSYEKL. CDR3 in amino acids: CASSQDWGYEQYF. Written as DNA, the CDR3 is TGCGCCAGCAGCCAAGATTGGGGCTACGAGCAGTACTTC.

This sequence joins TRBV9 and TRBJ2-1, with a possible D match to TRBD2 (5 bases). Trimming left V 0 bases short and J 5 bases short, with 9 bases between. Per germline, CDR1 SGDLS and CDR2 YYNGEE. The CDR3 is 14 residues long. The CDR3 DNA sequence: TGTGCCAGCAGCGTAGCTCTAGCTAACAATGAGCAGTTCTTC. Encoded protein: CASSVALANNEQFF.

The chain uses TRBV5-4 and TRBJ2-5, with 11 bases matching TRBD1. The CDR3 is 16 amino acids. The J segment lost 2 bases and the V segment lost 3 bases, leaving 6 bases of the junction unmatched. CDR1 is SGHNT and CDR2 is YYREEE in the germline V gene (reference sequence). The CDR3 bases are TGTGCCAGCAGCTACAGGGACAGGGGGGTACAAGAGACCCAGTACTTC. This translates into CASSYRDRGVQETQYF.